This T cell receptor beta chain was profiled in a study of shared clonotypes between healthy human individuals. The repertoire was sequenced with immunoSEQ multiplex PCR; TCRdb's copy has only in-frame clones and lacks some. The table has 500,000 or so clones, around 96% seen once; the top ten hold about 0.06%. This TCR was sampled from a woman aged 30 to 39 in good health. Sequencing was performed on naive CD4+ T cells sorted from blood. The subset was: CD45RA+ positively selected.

The CDR3 loop is CASSSQGEGYGTQYF. The CDR3 bases are TGTGCCAGCAGCTCACAGGGGGAAGGCTATGGGACCCAGTACTTC. This chain uses TRBV2 with TRBJ2-5; TRBD1 matches 8 bases. Germline values: CDR1 SNHLY, CDR2 FYNNEI. The CDR3 is 15 amino acids. V was clipped by 6 bases and J by 7 bases; unmatched bases: 13.